These T cell receptor beta chains were read from a single sample in a study of blood T cell repertoires in COVID-19. Using immunoSEQ multiplex PCR, the repertoire was profiled, and TCRdb retains in-frame clones only, with some absent. The sample consists of about 170,000 clones, 70% to 90% of them appearing once. The specimen sequenced was peripheral blood. The receptor source for this set is a man between 60 and 70 years old who had recovered from COVID-19. The CDR3 runs from the conserved cysteine through the conserved F or W. The order of the fields is CDR3 DNA, CDR3 protein, J gene, clone size, D gene, V gene. The D gene is left open where the match is weak. The size of a clone is reported for some rows only, either as once, few or many, or as a class for expanded clones.

TGTGCCAGCAGCTTATTAGACCTCAGGGACACTGAAGCTTTCTTT	CASSLLDLRDTEAFF	TRBJ1-1	.	.	TRBV7-8
TGCAGCGTTGGACAGCCCAATTCACCCCTCCACTTT	CSVGQPNSPLHF	TRBJ1-6	.	.	TRBV29-1
TGTGCCAGTAGTATTATCGAGGCCGGCAATCAGCCCCAGCATTTT	CASSIIEAGNQPQHF	TRBJ1-5	.	.	TRBV19
TGTGCCAGCAGCTCAGGGGGGGAGCTGTTTTTT	CASSSGGELFF	TRBJ2-2	.	.	TRBV7-9
TGTGCCAGTAGTTCATGGACAGGCTACACCTTC	CASSSWTGYTF	TRBJ1-2	.	.	TRBV19
TGTGCCAGCAGCCCCGGGACTAGCGGCGCCTGGGGCACAGATACGCAGTATTTT	CASSPGTSGAWGTDTQYF	TRBJ2-3	.	TRBD2	TRBV5-4
TGTGCCAGCTCACCAGGGAGGCAGGGGGTCTCCGGCTACACCTTC	CASSPGRQGVSGYTF	TRBJ1-2	.	TRBD1	TRBV18
TGTGCCAGCAGCCCATCCACAGGGGGGACTGAAGCTTTCTTT	CASSPSTGGTEAFF	TRBJ1-1	.	TRBD1	TRBV7-8
TGTGCCAGCACGGGACAGGGAGGAATCAATCAGCCCCAGCATTTT	CASTGQGGINQPQHF	TRBJ1-5	few	TRBD1	TRBV2
TGTGCCAGCAGCTTAGCAACAGCTAACTATGGCTACACCTTC	CASSLATANYGYTF	TRBJ1-2	.	.	TRBV7-2
TGTGCCAGCTCACGGACCCAAGGGAGGGGGACGAACACTGAAGCTTTCTTT	CASSRTQGRGTNTEAFF	TRBJ1-1	.	.	TRBV18
TGTGCCAGCAGCTTAGGACAGAGGAACACTGAAGCTTTCTTT	CASSLGQRNTEAFF	TRBJ1-1	.	.	TRBV7-9
TGTGCCAGTAGTATGGGCGGGGGGCCGCAAGAGACCCAGTACTTC	CASSMGGGPQETQYF	TRBJ2-5	.	TRBD2	TRBV19
TGTGCCAGCAGCCAAAGGTTAGCGGGGGGGCAAGAGACCCAGTACTTC	CASSQRLAGGQETQYF	TRBJ2-5	.	TRBD2	TRBV4-2
TGTGCCAGCAGCAAACAGGGGCTTGGCTACGAGCAGTACTTC	CASSKQGLGYEQYF	TRBJ2-7	many	TRBD1	TRBV3-1/TRBV3-2
TGTGCCAGCAGGGCCAGGGGCAAATCCTACGAGCAGTACTTC	CASRARGKSYEQYF	TRBJ2-7	.	.	TRBV6-5
TGTGCCAGTAGTATTTTGGACAGTAACTATGGCTACACCTTC	CASSILDSNYGYTF	TRBJ1-2	.	.	TRBV19
TGTGCCAGCAGCTTGAGCGGGGGCGCTTCCTACGAGCAGTACTTC	CASSLSGGASYEQYF	TRBJ2-7	.	TRBD2	TRBV11-2
TGTGCCAGCAGTTTAGTGTTCGGGGGGCCCTCTTTAAACAATGAGCAGTTCTTC	CASSLVFGGPSLNNEQFF	TRBJ2-1	.	.	TRBV27
TGCGCCAGCATGCCCGACAGTGGCTCCTACAATGAGCAGTTCTTC	CASMPDSGSYNEQFF	TRBJ2-1	.	.	TRBV4-1